Listed below are T cell receptor beta chains from one sample, sequenced in a study of T cells in Graves' hyperthyroidism and ophthalmopathy. TCRdb reanalysed the multiplex PCR reads using MiXCR and keeps one entry per CDR3 protein. The sample lists around 600,000 distinct CDR3 sequences, about a sixth seen once, with roughly 3.4% in the top ten. Input material: blood. The receptors shown here come from a woman aged 40 to 50 with Graves' ophthalmopathy. The CDR3 runs from the conserved cysteine through the conserved F or W. A D gene is named only where the DNA matches it firmly. Size is omitted from some rows. Given values are once, few, many or a class for expanded clones.

>.|TRBV7-9|few|TRBJ2-7
TGTGCCAGCAGCCGTAAAGTCCCTGGGACGGACTCCTACGAGCAGTACTTC
CASSRKVPGTDSYEQYF
>.|TRBV6-1|few|TRBJ1-2
TGTGCCAGCCGGTCTTGGCGTCGGGATGGCTACACCTTC
CASRSWRRDGYTF
>TRBD1|TRBV18|many|TRBJ2-5
TGTGCCAGCTCCCCAGGGACAGAACGGGAGACCCAGTACTTC
CASSPGTERETQYF
>.|TRBV30|many|TRBJ1-3
TGTGCCTGGAGCCTCTCTGGAAACACCATATATTTT
CAWSLSGNTIYF
>.|TRBV7-2|.|TRBJ2-1
TGTACCAGCAGCTTAGCAGGACTAAACTACAATGAGCAGTTCTTC
CTSSLAGLNYNEQFF
>TRBD2|TRBV27|many|TRBJ2-3
TGTGCCAGCAGCCACCCGGGGGGAGATACGCAGTATTTT
CASSHPGGDTQYF
>TRBD2|TRBV19|.|TRBJ2-1
TGTGCCAGTAGTGCTCCGGGACTAGCGGGAGGGAGGAATGAGCAGTTCTTC
CASSAPGLAGGRNEQFF
>.|TRBV6-1|many|TRBJ1-1
TGTGCCAGCAGGATTAATGTCGCTGAAGCTTTCTTT
CASRINVAEAFF
>.|TRBV2|many|TRBJ2-3
TGTGCCAGTAAAGAGCATACTAGCACAGATACGCAGTATTTT
CASKEHTSTDTQYF
>.|TRBV12-3/TRBV12-4|.|TRBJ1-3
TGTGCCAGCAGTTTCCCCGGGGGCGGTTCTGGAAACACCATATATTTT
CASSFPGGGSGNTIYF
>TRBD2|TRBV11-2|few|TRBJ2-7
TGTGCCAGCAGCTTGAATAGCGGGATTGGCTGCGAGCAGTACTTC
CASSLNSGIGCEQYF
>.|TRBV7-9|few|TRBJ1-1
TGTGCCAGCAGCTCACTTGGACAGAAAGAAGCTTTCTTT
CASSSLGQKEAFF
>TRBD2|TRBV18|.|TRBJ2-1
TGTGCCAGCTCACCTACAATGGGACTAGCGGGAGTAAACAATGAGCAGTTCTTC
CASSPTMGLAGVNNEQFF
>.|TRBV7-2|.|TRBJ2-5
TGTGCCAGCAGCTTACGGCCGGGACGTAAAGAGACCCAGTACTTC
CASSLRPGRKETQYF